The rows below give T cell receptor beta chains drawn from one sample of a study of shared clonotypes between healthy human individuals. The protocol was immunoSEQ multiplex PCR, while the TCRdb copy is restricted to in-frame clones and leaves out a portion. This sample carries 850,000 to 1,100,000 clones, 60% to 80% of them seen once, and the ten largest clones take approximately 0.9%. What was sequenced was memory CD4+ T cells from PBMCs. The source is a man younger than 35 in good health. Some clones in this sample may be carry-over from other donors' samples. CDR3s include the opening cysteine and the closing phenylalanine or tryptophan. Fields, in order: CDR3 protein, J gene, V gene, CDR3 length.

CDR3: CASSLAGSSYNEQFF
J: TRBJ2-1
V: TRBV7-9
length: 15

CDR3: CATGVYSNQPQHF
J: TRBJ1-5
V: TRBV15
length: 13

CDR3: CASSLRAGTQYF
J: TRBJ2-3
V: TRBV27
length: 12

CDR3: CASSEAPGIAFF
J: TRBJ1-1
V: TRBV6-1
length: 12

CDR3: CASSLDPNTEAFF
J: TRBJ1-1
V: TRBV5-1
length: 13

CDR3: CASSLVVETSYEQYF
J: TRBJ2-7
V: TRBV5-5
length: 15

CDR3: CASSPLWDSSTGELFF
J: TRBJ2-2
V: TRBV9
length: 16

CDR3: CAIRGTGGTYNEQFF
J: TRBJ2-1
V: TRBV10-3
length: 15

CDR3: CASTGQGFGYTF
J: TRBJ1-2
V: TRBV5-5
length: 12

CDR3: CASSPPEKAKNIQYF
J: TRBJ2-4
V: TRBV28
length: 15

CDR3: CASSPTGTGLGYTF
J: TRBJ1-2
V: TRBV18
length: 14

CDR3: CASSSTGGFYGYTF
J: TRBJ1-2
V: TRBV7-2
length: 14

CDR3: CASSPGQESYNEQFF
J: TRBJ2-1
V: TRBV4-1
length: 15

CDR3: CASSEQEIYGYTF
J: TRBJ1-2
V: TRBV6-1
length: 13

CDR3: CASSPYSWGHNEKLFF
J: TRBJ1-4
V: TRBV18
length: 16

CDR3: CASSQERGTGVEQYF
J: TRBJ2-7
V: TRBV4-1
length: 15

CDR3: CASSVKGQGPNAGNTEAFF
J: TRBJ1-1
V: TRBV9
length: 19

CDR3: CSVATWSYNEQFF
J: TRBJ2-1
V: TRBV29-1
length: 13

CDR3: CASSFASGGTDTQYF
J: TRBJ2-3
V: TRBV7-2
length: 15

CDR3: CASSLYLGGYGYTF
J: TRBJ1-2
V: TRBV7-9
length: 14